Below, one TCR beta chain is given with its context. This clone turned up a few times. Its antigen is unknown. Qualities for individual bases were not recorded, and no much larger clone is one base off. These data come from a study of beta chain features in type 1 diabetes (dated by TCRdb to the late 2010s). Study-wide context: Mean age, gender distribution, total cell number and subset yield were not different between patients and healthy donors. A total of roughly 110 million sorted cells were examined across all samples, and the number of cells per subset was strongly correlated with RNA yield. The study compared TCRB repertoires of sorted circulating CD4+ T cell subsets between recently diagnosed type 1 diabetes patients and matched healthy donors. Regulatory and stem cell-like memory subsets were obtained from only 8 patients and roughly 8 healthy donors, while naive and central memory subsets were obtained from all 28 donors.

What the work shows at the level of the full study, not this receptor alone: HLA sub-analyses involved small numbers of individuals, so any influence of HLA type on TCRB rearrangement remained unresolved. Sequencing cDNA rather than genomic DNA could over-represent highly expressing activated cells, although activation and CD3 levels did not differ between groups. The naive, central memory and regulatory TCRB repertoires appeared to resemble one another more closely among patients than among healthy donors. Fewer insertions and more nucleotide deletions at VDJ recombination sites were observed in patients with type 1 diabetes, implying thymic rearrangement abnormalities. Shorter templates might have been favored by PCR, but patient and control samples were amplified and corrected together, so both groups would have been affected equally by any skew. In all four CD4+ subsets, TCRB CDR3 length was moderately but significantly shorter in type 1 diabetes patients.

The High Capacity cDNA Reverse Transcription Kit was used to reverse transcribe all of the isolated RNA, meaning that expressed TCRB transcripts were what got sequenced. Deep immunoSEQ sequencing was performed on naive, central memory and regulatory T cell samples, with an average of around 3.5 million total reads per sample. Sorted cells were lysed in RLT buffer, and RNA was extracted using DNase-treated RNeasy Micro or Mini kits according to cell number. Each cell subset was processed on its own to prevent cross-contamination, while patient and healthy donor samples were processed together. The immunoSEQ multiplex PCR was used to amplify TCRB sequences from cDNA, yielding 87-bp fragments that span the CDR3 region. Amplicons were sequenced on the Illumina HiSeq platform. Turning to the authors' computational methods: PCR bias was corrected computationally using synthetic template baselines, and reads within Hamming distance 2 were collapsed, with unmergeable singletons discarded. Reads were aligned to IMGT to assign V, D and J genes, CDR3 length, and insertions or deletions at six rearrangement sites. Within each subset, clonotype counts were normalized to sorted cell number, and only after that were true diversity and Gini coefficients computed with the tcR R package. The overlap coefficient, calculated on TCRB nucleotide sequences, was used to quantify repertoire sharing. TCRdb stores this immuneACCESS table with in-frame sequences only. Part of the clones is absent; in the studies checked, under half of the shortfall reflects unresolved V genes, and no reason is known for the rest. D and trimming were read from the DNA, whereas the V and J calls and clone size are those reported in that table. This sample has over 150,000 clones in its table, and around 8.4% of those were observed once. The ten largest clones capture around 0.56% of the sample.

From each donor, a single peripheral blood sample of 100 to 150 mL on average was drawn into heparinised tubes. Naive, central memory, regulatory and stem cell-like memory CD4+ T cells were sorted on a BD FACSAria II using a panel including CD45RO, CCR7, CD25, CD127, CD95 and CD27. Every sorted population had a purity above 95%. PBMCs were isolated immediately by Lymphoprep density gradient centrifugation and stained directly without culture. To minimize batch effects, samples were stained and sorted in pairs, one healthy donor with one patient per experiment. The source material was central memory CD4+ T cells from blood. The sequence came from a woman aged 18-29 years with type 1 diabetes.

The DNA sequence is TGTGCCAGCGGCGGGTCCCAGAACACCGGGGAGCTGTTTTTT. The translation is CASGGSQNTGELFF. The sequence is built from TRBV7-9 and TRBJ2-2; TRBD2 is a possible D gene, resting on 5 matching bases. V sheds 8 bases and J sheds 1 base, leaving 11 bases between their ends. The CDR3, cysteine through phenylalanine, is 14 amino acids long. Only the CDR3 region is kept as DNA, spanning 42 bases read in frame from base 1. The germline V gene (reference sequence) supplies CDR1 SEHNR and CDR2 FQNEAQ.